This T cell receptor (beta chain) was identified in a study of T cell changes during pregnancy in multiple sclerosis. This clone has just one count. Profiled with immunoSEQ multiplex PCR; TCRdb holds only in-frame clones, not every one. The data contain over 60,000 clones, 70% to 90% of them singletons. Sample: peripheral blood, taken in the first trimester of pregnancy. This clonotype originated in a female donor with multiple sclerosis, enrolled in a pregnancy study.

DNA for the CDR3: TGCGCCAGCAGCCGGGGGGACTACGAGCAGTACTTC. It is translated as CASSRGDYEQYF. The chain joins TRBV5-1 to TRBJ2-7; 7 positions agree with TRBD2. Germline V gene lookup returns CDR1 SGHRS and CDR2 YFSETQ. CDR3 length: 12 residues. Trimming cost V 4 bases and J 3 bases; bases outside gene matches: 1.